Shown below are 9 T cell receptor beta chains from a single sample sequenced in a study of blood T cell repertoires in COVID-19. Only in-frame clones appear in the TCRdb table, and some are missing; sequencing was by immunoSEQ multiplex PCR. The sample contains 150,000 to 200,000 clones, roughly 93% of which appear only once. The sample consisted of peripheral blood. Source of these receptors: a man younger than 35 with COVID-19, enrolled during active disease.

The J gene is TRBJ2-7, the V gene TRBV13; weak D call: TRBD2 (5 bases). Trimming took off 0 bases at V and 2 bases at J, with 11 bases between the two ends. The CDR3 is made up of 15 amino acids. Germline CDR1 reads PRHDT; CDR2 reads FYEKMQ (reference sequence). The DNA for the CDR3 is TGTGCCAGCAGCTTAGGTGGACTCGCAACCTACGAGCAGTACTTC. It codes for CASSLGGLATYEQYF.

The chain carries TRBV25-1 and TRBJ2-1, with D possibly matching TRBD2 (6 bases). Trimming removed 4 bases from V and 3 bases from J, with 10 bases in between. This CDR3 region has 14 residues. Germline V gives CDR1 MGHDK, CDR2 SYGVNS. The CDR3 DNA reads TGTGCCAGCAGTGGAGCGGGCTTCTACAATGAGCAGTTCTTC. Encoded protein: CASSGAGFYNEQFF.

The chain joins TRBV9 to TRBJ1-2; 9 bases are shared with TRBD1. The germline CDR1 and CDR2 sequences are SGDLS and YYNGEE. V gave up 3 bases and J gave up 2 bases; unmatched junction bases: 5. The CDR3 runs to 15 residues. In DNA form, the CDR3 reads TGTGCCAGCAGCGCGGGGGGGACAGGGAACTATGGCTACACCTTC. Translating gives CASSAGGTGNYGYTF. The full variable domain, completed using reference TRBV9 and TRBJ1-2, is DSGVTQTPKHLITATGQRVTLRCSPRSGDLSVYWYQQSLDQGLQFLIQYYNGEERAKGNILERFSAQQFPDLHSELNLSSLELGDSALYFCASSAGGTGNYGYTFGSGTRLTVV.

The chain is built from TRBV6-7 and TRBJ2-1; 8 bases are a match to TRBD2. TRBV6-7 is known as an ORF, though its function is uncertain. V gave up 0 bases and J gave up 0 bases; unmatched junction bases: 7. CDR3 length: 18 amino acids. CDR3 sequence (DNA): TGTGCCAGCAGTTACTCCTTTCTAGCGGGTCGCTCCTACAATGAGCAGTTCTTC. Translating it yields CASSYSFLAGRSYNEQFF.

The V gene is TRBV4-3, the J gene TRBJ2-1; D is undetermined. In germline, CDR1 is LGHNA, CDR2 YSLEER. V lost 0 bases, J lost 0 bases, and 9 bases lay in between. The CDR3 spans 16 residues. The CDR3 DNA sequence: TGCGCCAGCAGCCAAGATCCCCGCAGCTCCTACAATGAGCAGTTCTTC. Translated: CASSQDPRSSYNEQFF.

The CDR3 loop is CASSSGQLPLYEQYF. In DNA form, the CDR3 reads TGTGCCAGCAGCTCCGGACAGCTCCCCCTCTACGAGCAGTACTTC. The V gene is TRBV7-2, the J gene TRBJ2-7; possibly TRBD1 for D (6 bases). The V gene's germline CDR1 is SGHTA and CDR2 FQGNSA. V was trimmed by 4 bases and J by 3 bases, leaving 16 bases between them. CDR3 length: 15 residues.

This rearrangement joins TRBV23-1 to TRBJ2-1; 7 bases agree with TRBD1. TRBV23-1 is marked as an open reading frame, function uncertain. The CDR3 loop spans 15 amino acids. The V gene end was trimmed by 0 bases and the J gene end by 4 bases; junction bases not matched to a gene: 3. The CDR3 region has the DNA TGCGCCAGCAGTCAATCTGCACAGGGGTACAATGAGCAGTTCTTC. Protein sequence: CASSQSAQGYNEQFF.

The chain is built from TRBV20-1 and TRBJ2-1; 11 bases are a match to TRBD2. J was trimmed by 0 bases and V by 3 bases; bases with no gene match: 13. The length of the CDR3 is 19 residues. Germline V gene lookup returns CDR1 DFQATT and CDR2 SNEGSKA (reference sequence). The CDR3 sequence is CSASQYPTSGTISYNEQFF. Written as DNA, the CDR3 is TGCAGTGCTAGTCAATACCCGACTAGCGGGACTATCTCCTACAATGAGCAGTTCTTC.

The V gene is TRBV3-1 (or the pseudogene TRBV3-2), the J gene TRBJ2-7; the match to TRBD2 covers 9 bases. Germline trimming cut 2 bases from V and 0 bases from J; bases unmatched to any gene: 5. The CDR3 has 16 amino acids. Germline CDR1 is LGHDT and CDR2 is YNNKEL (reference sequence). The CDR3 loop reads CASSQRRLAASYEQYF. The CDR3 coding sequence is TGTGCCAGCAGCCAAAGGCGACTAGCGGCCTCCTACGAGCAGTACTTC.